One sample yielded the 6 T cell receptor beta chains listed below, sequenced in a study of cytomegalovirus exposure and HLA in healthy donors. Amplification used 60 Vbeta primers and 13 Jbeta primers. Sequencing was performed with immunoSEQ multiplex PCR; in TCRdb, only in-frame clones are kept and a portion is missing. Of about 130,000 clones in the sample, approximately 80% were seen once. Sequencing was done on a sample of PBMCs. The receptors were sampled from a man in his fifties or sixties in good health and CMV-seronegative.

Relative to its sample, this clone is medium-sized. This chain uses TRBV29-1 with TRBJ2-1; the match to TRBD2 covers 9 bases. The CDR3 consists of 15 residues. Germline values: CDR1 SQVTM, CDR2 ANQGSEA. V was clipped by 6 bases and J by 6 bases; unmatched bases: 12. This CDR3 is CSVLVLAGTFNEQFF. The CDR3 DNA sequence: TGCAGCGTACTAGTTCTAGCGGGGACTTTCAATGAGCAGTTCTTC.

This clone was seen a single time. This chain uses TRBV4-1 with TRBJ1-5; 10 nucleotides match TRBD1. Germline values: CDR1 MGHRA, CDR2 YSYEKL. This CDR3 is 14 amino acids long. The J segment lost 6 bases and the V segment lost 5 bases, leaving 4 bases of the junction unmatched. CDR3 sequence: CASSGDRGLQPQHF. DNA of the CDR3: TGCGCCAGCAGCGGAGACAGGGGGCTTCAGCCCCAGCATTTT.

CDR3 coding DNA: TGTGCCAGCAGCCAACCCGGGACAGGAGCCTACGAGCAGTACTTC. Its protein product is CASSQPGTGAYEQYF. The chain is built from TRBV4-2 and TRBJ2-7; 8 positions agree with TRBD1. Unmatched junction bases numbered 5, after V lost 2 bases and J lost 2 bases. Germline values: CDR1 LGHNA, CDR2 YNFKEQ. The CDR3 is 15 amino acids.

This chain connects TRBV11-2 to TRBJ1-1; 9 bases line up with TRBD1. This CDR3 is built from 17 residues. The germline CDR1 and CDR2 sequences are SGHAT and FQNNGV. Unmatched junction bases numbered 11, after V lost 5 bases and J lost 1 base. In DNA, the CDR3 is TGTGCCAGCAGCCCGTCCGTCGGGACAGGGCGGAACACTGAAGCTTTCTTT. This gives the protein CASSPSVGTGRNTEAFF.

The rearrangement uses TRBV5-1 and TRBJ2-7; D may be TRBD1 (6 bases). There are 12 residues in the CDR3. Germline V gene lookup returns CDR1 SGHRS and CDR2 YFSETQ. The germline V and J ends were trimmed by 4 bases and 3 bases, with 8 bases remaining between them. The CDR3, as DNA: TGCGCCAGCAGCCCACAGGGCTACGAGCAGTACTTC. Translated, it gives CASSPQGYEQYF. Supplemented by reference TRBV5-1 and TRBJ2-7, the full variable domain reads KAGVTQTPRYLIKTRGQQVTLSCSPISGHRSVSWYQQTPGQGLQFLFEYFSETQRNKGNFPGRFSGRQFSNSRSEMNVSTLELGDSALYLCASSPQGYEQYFGPGTRLTVT.

The chain joins TRBV5-1 to TRBJ1-6; 12 positions match TRBD1. The CDR3 has 15 amino acids. Germline V gene sequence: CDR1 SGHRS, CDR2 YFSETQ. The trim removed 4 bases at V and 10 bases at J, leaving 6 bases unmatched. The CDR3 region has the DNA TGCGCCAGCAGCGCCGGGACAGGGGGCAACTCACCCCTCCACTTT. Translated, it gives CASSAGTGGNSPLHF.